These 13 T cell receptor beta chains came from one sample sequenced in a study of OX40 agonist ivuxolimab in advanced cancers. Profiling relied on immunoSEQ multiplex PCR, and the TCRdb table lists in-frame clones only, not all of them. The sample holds about 61,000 clones; approximately 91% are singletons and the top ten take roughly 20%. The source was CD4+ or CD8+ T cells sorted from blood, collected in a trial of the OX40 agonist ivuxolimab. These receptors originate from an adult with an advanced solid tumor such as melanoma, head and neck, liver or kidney cancer.

This sequence joins TRBV15 and TRBJ2-5, with D perhaps given as TRBD1 or TRBD2 (5 bases each). The CDR3 length is 16 residues. With 3 bases removed from V and 5 bases from J, the gap between germline ends came to 19 bases. Per germline, CDR1 LNHNV and CDR2 YYDKDF (reference sequence). CDR3 in DNA: TGTGCCACCAGCAGCCCAAACAGGATGGGAGTGGAGACCCAGTACTTC. This codes for CATSSPNRMGVETQYF.

The V and J genes are TRBV6-5 and TRBJ2-2, with 7 bases that match TRBD1. The V gene's germline CDR1 is MNHEY and CDR2 SVGAGI. V dropped 2 bases and J dropped 4; count of bases not matched to a gene: 4. The CDR3 length is 15 residues. CDR3 sequence (DNA): TGTGCCAGCAGTTACGCGACAGGGCCCACCGGGGAGCTGTTTTTT. Its protein product is CASSYATGPTGELFF.

The chain combines TRBV9 with TRBJ1-1; D is possibly TRBD1 (6 bases). Germline CDR1 SGDLS, CDR2 YYNGEE. V was trimmed by 0 bases and J by 1 base, leaving 10 bases between them. This CDR3 has 15 amino acids. CDR3 nucleotide sequence: TGTGCCAGCAGCGTAGAGGGAGGGGGGAACACTGAAGCTTTCTTT. Its translation is CASSVEGGGNTEAFF.

V usage is TRBV7-9 and J usage is TRBJ2-1, with no clear D. The CDR3 sequence is 15 residues long. CDR1 is SEHNR and CDR2 is FQNEAQ in the germline V gene (reference sequence). The V gene lost 2 bases and the J gene lost 0 bases, with 8 bases spanning the gap. CDR3 sequence: CASSLLPSSYNEQFF. Written as DNA, the CDR3 is TGTGCCAGCAGCTTACTCCCTTCCTCCTACAATGAGCAGTTCTTC.

The CDR3 region is CASSDGLAGYTGELFF. The DNA for the CDR3 is TGTGCCAGCAGTGACGGACTAGCGGGGTACACCGGGGAGCTGTTTTTT. J is TRBJ2-2 and V is TRBV6-1; 12 bases are shared with TRBD2. V lost 3 bases and J lost 3; bases outside the gene matches: 2. This CDR3 region has 16 residues. The germline V gene has CDR1 MNHNS and CDR2 SASEGT.

This chain connects TRBV9 to TRBJ1-1; TRBD1 matches at 7 bases. The CDR3 spans 13 residues. CDR1 and CDR2 (germline): SGDLS, YYNGEE. The J segment lost 6 bases and the V segment lost 0 bases, leaving 2 bases of the junction unmatched. In DNA form, the CDR3 reads TGTGCCAGCAGCGTAGGGGGGACAGCTGAAGCTTTCTTT. Residues: CASSVGGTAEAFF.

The chain is built from TRBV4-1 and TRBJ2-7, with D possibly TRBD2 on 7 matching bases. V lost 4 bases, J lost 4 bases, and 17 bases lay in between. Looked up from germline, CDR1 is MGHRA and CDR2 is YSYEKL. The CDR3 covers 15 residues. DNA of the CDR3: TGCGCCAGCAGCCCCGAGGGGGGGTTGACGTACGAGCAGTACTTC. Protein sequence: CASSPEGGLTYEQYF.

V is TRBV27 and J is TRBJ1-5, with unresolved D. Germline values: CDR1 MNHEY, CDR2 SMNVEV (reference sequence). This CDR3 contains 13 residues. V dropped 0 bases and J dropped 8 bases, with 8 bases sitting between them. CDR3 sequence (DNA): TGTGCCAGCAGTTTATCGAGCTTCGAGCCCCAGCATTTT. Translated: CASSLSSFEPQHF.

V usage is TRBV15 and J usage is TRBJ1-2; D possibly corresponds to TRBD1 (5 bases). V lost 3 bases and J 11 bases, leaving 10 bases between the germline ends. The CDR3 is made up of 11 amino acids. Germline CDR1 and CDR2: LNHNV and YYDKDF (reference sequence). The CDR3 is CATSSSGGYTF. DNA of the CDR3: TGTGCCACCAGCAGTTCGGGGGGGTACACCTTC.

The rearrangement links TRBV14 to TRBJ1-4; D may be TRBD1 (5 bases). Germline V gene sequence: CDR1 SGHDN, CDR2 FVKESK. This CDR3 is 13 amino acids long. V was trimmed by 4 bases and J by 8 bases, leaving 11 bases between them. CDR3 amino acids: CASSPGLLEKLFF. Here the CDR3 DNA reads TGTGCCAGCAGCCCGGGACTCCTGGAAAAACTGTTTTTT.

The chain links TRBV10-3 to TRBJ2-7; maybe TRBD2 (5 bases). From germline, CDR1 is ENHRY and CDR2 SYGVKD. Trimming shortened V by 7 bases and J by 0 bases, and 7 bases separated the two germline ends. The CDR3 spans 12 residues. The CDR3 DNA reads TGTGCCATCATGGGAGACTCCTACGAGCAGTACTTC. It yields the protein CAIMGDSYEQYF.

V and J are TRBV4-1 and TRBJ1-2; D gene unclear. This CDR3 contains 16 residues. The germline V and J ends were trimmed by 0 bases and 2 bases, with 13 bases remaining between them. Germline V gives CDR1 MGHRA, CDR2 YSYEKL. CDR3 in amino acids: CASSQEGQEGNYGYTF. Here the CDR3 DNA reads TGCGCCAGCAGCCAAGAAGGGCAGGAGGGCAACTATGGCTACACCTTC.

This chain uses TRBV11-2 with TRBJ2-1; no firm D call. The germline V and J ends were trimmed by 3 bases and 2 bases, with 11 bases remaining between them. Germline V lookup: CDR1 SGHAT, CDR2 FQNNGV. This CDR3 is built from 15 residues. CDR3 region: CASSLLGITYNEQFF. The CDR3 coding sequence is TGTGCCAGCAGCTTGCTAGGGATTACCTACAATGAGCAGTTCTTC.